One sample yielded the 11 T cell receptor beta chains listed below, sequenced in a study of blood T cells in healthy people across ages. Primed by a sample-barcoded 5' primer and a J-beta primer mix, a second PCR proceeded for 7 to 11 cycles. Using its own MiXCR run on the 5' RACE reads, TCRdb lists one record per CDR3 protein. The sample includes about 690,000 distinct CDR3 sequences, roughly two fifths seen only once; the top ten take around 30%. Sequencing was done on a sample of blood. Receptors were obtained from an elderly man in good health.

This clonotype occurred many times. The chain is built from TRBV7-6 and TRBJ1-2; D remains ambiguous. Trimming took 1 base from V and 3 from J, leaving 9 bases between them. The CDR3 runs to 14 residues. Germline CDR1 SGHVS, CDR2 FNYEAQ. For the CDR3, the DNA is TGTGCCAGCAGCTTAGGAGGATCTGACTATGGCTACACCTTC. It specifies CASSLGGSDYGYTF.

This clonotype was observed many times. Here the CDR3 DNA reads TGCAGCGTTCGTGAGGCTTATAGCAATCAGCCCCAGCATTTT. Translation: CSVREAYSNQPQHF. The rearrangement uses TRBV29-1 and TRBJ1-5; D gene uncertain. V dropped 5 bases and J dropped 0 bases, with 11 bases sitting between them. The length of the CDR3 is 14 residues. The germline CDR1 and CDR2 sequences are SQVTM and ANQGSEA.

This clonotype was detected a few times. The chain couples TRBV5-1 to TRBJ2-3; tentative D call: TRBD2 (6 bases). The germline gives CDR1 SGHRS, CDR2 YFSETQ. Trimming cost V 4 bases and J 1 base, with 13 bases left between them. The CDR3 spans 15 residues. CDR3 sequence reads: CASSDTGGGTDTQYF. CDR3 coding DNA: TGCGCCAGCAGCGATACAGGCGGGGGCACAGATACGCAGTATTTT. Filled out from reference TRBV5-1 and TRBJ2-3, the complete variable domain reads KAGVTQTPRYLIKTRGQQVTLSCSPISGHRSVSWYQQTPGQGLQFLFEYFSETQRNKGNFPGRFSGRQFSNSRSEMNVSTLELGDSALYLCASSDTGGGTDTQYFGPGTRLTVL.

The table lists this clonotype with a count of one. The rearrangement links TRBV12-5 to TRBJ2-1; 10 bases agree with TRBD1. CDR3 length: 15 amino acids. V lost 5 bases to trimming and J lost 2 bases; unmatched junction nucleotides: 3. The germline V gene encodes CDR1 LGHNT and CDR2 FRNRAP. This chain's CDR3 is CASGKTGGPYNEQFF. CDR3 sequence (DNA): TGTGCTAGTGGTAAGACAGGGGGCCCCTACAATGAGCAGTTCTTC.

The genes are TRBV18 and TRBJ2-3; 10 nucleotides match TRBD2. The V and J ends lost 1 base and 5 bases, in that order; junction bases with no gene match: 6. This CDR3 has 16 residues. The V gene's germline CDR1 is KGHSH and CDR2 LQKENI. Here the CDR3 DNA reads TGTGCCAGCTCACCACGTAGCGGGGGGACTAAAGATACGCAGTATTTT. Amino acids: CASSPRSGGTKDTQYF.

This chain connects TRBV10-2 to TRBJ2-7, with TRBD1 matching 8 bases. The CDR3 is made up of 17 amino acids. The V segment lost 7 bases and the J segment 7 bases; nucleotides outside the gene matches: 21. Germline CDR1 reads WSHSY; CDR2 reads SAAADI. The CDR3 nucleotides read TGCGCCAGCACCCTGAACTTAGGGCAGGGGGCTTACAATGAGCAGTACTTC. This gives the protein CASTLNLGQGAYNEQYF.

This sequence joins TRBV7-2 and TRBJ2-7, with D uncertain. CDR1 and CDR2 (germline): SGHTA, FQGNSA. CDR3 length: 14 amino acids. Trimming left V 0 bases short and J 5 bases short, with 11 bases between. The CDR3 DNA reads as TGTGCCAGCAGCTTAGCGGCAGGAAACCACGAGCAGTACTTC. Residues: CASSLAAGNHEQYF.

The chain employs TRBV4-1 and TRBJ1-5, with TRBD1 matching 7 bases. CDR3 length: 14 residues. V shed 3 bases and J 3 bases; nucleotides not matched to a gene: 2. Per germline, CDR1 MGHRA and CDR2 YSYEKL. CDR3 sequence: CASSQTGFNQPQHF. CDR3 sequence (DNA): TGCGCCAGCAGCCAGACAGGGTTCAATCAGCCCCAGCATTTT.

The chain links TRBV29-1 to TRBJ2-1; 15 positions match TRBD2. The CDR3 runs to 17 residues. Germline lookup yields CDR1 SQVTM and CDR2 ANQGSEA. Unmatched junction bases numbered 7, after V lost 7 bases and J lost 0 bases. The CDR3 is CSAWTSGRASSYNEQFF. The CDR3 coding sequence is TGCAGCGCATGGACTAGCGGGAGGGCCAGCTCCTACAATGAGCAGTTCTTC.

The chain carries TRBV9 and TRBJ1-1; no clear D. Trimming took off 1 base at V and 1 base at J, with 11 bases between the two ends. From germline, CDR1 is SGDLS and CDR2 YYNGEE. The CDR3 has 15 amino acids. The CDR3 DNA reads TGTGCCAGCAGCGTAAATCCAGGATCGAACACTGAAGCTTTCTTT. It codes for CASSVNPGSNTEAFF.

This clonotype was seen once. A read error may produce the germline difference seen at one junction end. The V call is TRBV4-3, the J call TRBJ1-2; 7 bases agree with TRBD1. The CDR3 contains 12 residues. CDR1 is LGHNA and CDR2 is YSLEER in the germline V gene. The CDR3 reads CASSWDSGGYTF. The CDR3 coding sequence is TGCGCCAGCAGCTGGGACAGCGGCGGCTATACCTTC.